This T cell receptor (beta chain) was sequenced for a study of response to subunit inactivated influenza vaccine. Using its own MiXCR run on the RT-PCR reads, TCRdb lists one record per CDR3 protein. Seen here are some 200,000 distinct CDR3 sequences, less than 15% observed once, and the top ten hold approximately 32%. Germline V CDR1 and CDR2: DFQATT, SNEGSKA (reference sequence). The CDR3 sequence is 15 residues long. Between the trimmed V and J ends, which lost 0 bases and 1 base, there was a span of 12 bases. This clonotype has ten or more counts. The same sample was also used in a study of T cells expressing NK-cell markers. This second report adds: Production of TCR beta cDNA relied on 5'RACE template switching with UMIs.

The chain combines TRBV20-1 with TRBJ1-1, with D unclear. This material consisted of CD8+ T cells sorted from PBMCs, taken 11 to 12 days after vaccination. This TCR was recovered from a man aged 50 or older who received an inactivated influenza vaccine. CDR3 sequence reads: CSAREPLRENTEAFF. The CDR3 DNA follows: TGCAGTGCTAGAGAGCCCCTCCGGGAGAACACTGAAGCTTTCTTT.